This TCR beta chain comes out of a study of long-term antiretroviral therapy in people with HIV. Study results and caveats: CDR3 length ranges were narrower in HIV repertoires than in controls. Blood in the study was drawn between the mid-2000s and the late 2010s, possibly under older ART regimens, which may be less effective than current ones.

The germline gives CDR1 MGHRA, CDR2 YSYEKL. Trimming removed 4 bases at V and 1 base at J, with 13 bases between. This CDR3 is 16 amino acids long. Concerning this clone: Its antigen is unidentified.

Sampling of each donor yielded at least one pre-ART PBMC sample and at least two post-ART PBMC samples. Each HIV-infected participant was given treatment in the United States. Assay version v3.0 of immunoSEQ was used, and it was run at survey level. Using immunoSEQ multiplex PCR, the repertoire was profiled, and TCRdb retains in-frame clones only, with some absent. Among almost 30,000 clones listed, about 94% were seen once. The source material was unsorted PBMCs, sampled less than 6.8 years after starting antiretroviral therapy. J is TRBJ2-2 and V is TRBV4-1; a weak D match, TRBD2 (7 bases). The source of this sequence is a middle-aged woman with HIV. The CDR3 DNA follows: TGCGCCAGCAGCCTCGTGGGAGGGGGGAACACCGGGGAGCTGTTTTTT. This translates into CASSLVGGGNTGELFF.